A single sample gave rise to the 5 T cell receptor beta chains below, sequenced in a study of cytomegalovirus exposure and HLA in healthy donors (dated by TCRdb to about 2017). Library prep was done by the immunoSEQ multiplex PCR assay. A mixture of 60 forward primers for TCR Vbeta segments and 13 reverse primers for TCR Jbeta segments was used in the multiplex PCR. Sourced from immuneACCESS, this table was stored by TCRdb with only in-frame sequences that have V and J called. A share of the clones is absent; for the studies checked, an unresolved V gene accounts for under half, and the remainder has no known explanation. The sample profile shows 80,000 to 100,000 clones; roughly 70% of them were found once. The ten largest clones add up to 20% to 25% of the sample. What was sequenced was PBMCs. Receptors originate from a man in his thirties or forties in good health and CMV-seropositive.

Only a few counts were recorded for this clone. The rearrangement links TRBV6-5 to TRBJ1-1; 8 nucleotides match TRBD1. Losses at the gene ends were 6 bases for V and 2 bases for J; bases not matched to a gene: 8. This CDR3 has 15 amino acids. Germline assignment: CDR1 MNHEY and CDR2 SVGAGI. The CDR3 spells CASSPWTGPNTEAFF. The CDR3 coding sequence is TGTGCCAGCAGCCCCTGGACAGGGCCTAACACTGAAGCTTTCTTT.

This clone was found a few times. V gene TRBV7-8 combines with J gene TRBJ2-7; maybe TRBD2 (7 bases). Trimming shortened V by 7 bases and J by 4 bases, and 20 bases separated the two germline ends. Looked up from germline, CDR1 is SGHVS and CDR2 is FQNEAQ. CDR3 size: 15 residues. For the CDR3, the DNA is TGTGCCAGCAACTCCATGGGGGGGCCCATTTACGAGCAGTACTTC. It codes for CASNSMGGPIYEQYF.

Comments on this clone: This same CDR3 is encoded by further DNA sequences in the sample. The chain recombines TRBV5-1 with TRBJ2-7, with 7 bases lining up with TRBD1. CDR1 is SGHRS and CDR2 is YFSETQ in the germline V gene. V trimming: 0 bases; J trimming: 3 bases; junction bases outside the gene matches: 3. The CDR3 is made up of 14 amino acids. The CDR3 reads CASSLGTGGYEQYF. The DNA for the CDR3 is TGCGCCAGCAGCTTGGGGACAGGAGGCTACGAGCAGTACTTC.

V usage is TRBV5-6 and J usage is TRBJ2-1; 16 bases fit TRBD2. After removal of 1 base from V and 6 bases from J, the junction contained 4 bases not matched to a gene. The germline gives CDR1 SGHDT, CDR2 YYEEEE. The CDR3 length is 17 residues. The CDR3 DNA reads TGTGCCAGCAGCTTGTTGGGACTAGCGGGGGGGGGCAATGAGCAGTTCTTC. Its protein is CASSLLGLAGGGNEQFF.

The chain links TRBV15 to TRBJ1-4; D gene unclear. The V end was cut by 0 bases, the J end by 2 bases, with 7 bases between. This CDR3 is built from 15 residues. CDR1 and CDR2 (germline): LNHNV, YYDKDF (reference sequence). CDR3 in amino acids: CATSRELSTNEKLFF. For the CDR3, the DNA is TGTGCCACCAGCAGAGAACTGTCGACTAATGAAAAACTGTTTTTT.